The 8 T cell receptor beta chains below come from one sample, sequenced in a study of T cells in Graves' hyperthyroidism and ophthalmopathy. TCR beta CDR3 sequences were amplified from RNA transcripts. A first-round RT-PCR of the TCR CDR3 used the HTBI primer set. One entry per CDR3 protein, called by TCRdb with MiXCR from the multiplex PCR reads. Of approximately 640,000 distinct CDR3 sequences listed, 15% to 20% are singletons. The sample consisted of blood. The receptors here all came from a woman aged 25 to 39 with Graves' hyperthyroidism.

The chain recombines TRBV7-2 with TRBJ1-2, with D perhaps TRBD1 (5 bases). The CDR3 covers 13 residues. V lost 5 bases to trimming and J lost 3 bases, with 10 bases between them. Germline CDR1 and CDR2: SGHTA and FQGNSA. The CDR3: CASSTGVYYGYTF. The CDR3 DNA sequence: TGTGCCAGCAGCACAGGTGTTTACTATGGCTACACCTTC.

This clonotype came up many times. The V gene is TRBV29-1, the J gene TRBJ1-1; D uncertain. With 7 bases removed from V and 0 bases from J, the gap between germline ends came to 15 bases. The CDR3 totals 14 residues. Germline V gives CDR1 SQVTM, CDR2 ANQGSEA. CDR3 amino acids: CSATSSPMNTEAFF. In DNA, the CDR3 is TGCAGCGCCACGTCGAGTCCTATGAACACTGAAGCTTTCTTT.

This clonotype was seen a few times. This chain links TRBV4-2 with TRBJ2-1; TRBD2 might be the D (5 bases). This CDR3 comprises 14 residues. Looked up from germline, CDR1 is LGHNA and CDR2 is YNFKEQ. With 4 bases removed from V and 0 bases from J, the gap between germline ends came to 7 bases. CDR3 region: CASSPRDSYNEQFF. CDR3 sequence (DNA): TGTGCCAGCAGCCCGAGGGACTCCTACAATGAGCAGTTCTTC.

There are many counts of this clonotype. The genes are TRBV6-1 and TRBJ2-7, with D possibly being TRBD1 (5 bases). V was shortened by 0 bases and J by 3 bases, with 12 bases between the two germline ends. This CDR3 region has 15 residues. CDR1 and CDR2 (germline): MNHNS, SASEGT. The CDR3: CASSEALTAFYEQYF. The CDR3 DNA sequence: TGTGCCAGCAGTGAAGCCCTGACAGCCTTCTACGAGCAGTACTTC.

This rearrangement joins TRBV4-1 to TRBJ1-5; 8 bases align to TRBD1. Germline-derived CDR1 and CDR2 are MGHRA and YSYEKL. CDR3 length equals 15 residues. J lost 7 bases, V lost 2 bases, and 7 bases had no gene match. CDR3 DNA: TGCGCCAGCAGCCAATTGACAGGGGAGGGACAGCCCCAGCATTTT. This codes for CASSQLTGEGQPQHF.

This clonotype was counted many times. The rearrangement joins TRBV4-1 to TRBJ2-5; 12 bases are a match to TRBD2. The V gene's germline CDR1 is MGHRA and CDR2 YSYEKL. CDR3 size: 15 residues. V lost 7 bases and J lost 5; bases outside the gene matches: 8. The CDR3 region has the DNA TGCGCCAGCAAAGGCACTAGCGGGAGGAGTGAGACCCAGTACTTC. Translated: CASKGTSGRSETQYF.

The chain combines TRBV7-9 with TRBJ2-7; the D gene is possibly TRBD2 (5 bases). Trimming removed 3 bases at V and 1 base at J, with 13 bases between. Germline V gene sequence: CDR1 SEHNR, CDR2 FQNEAQ (reference sequence). CDR3 length equals 15 residues. The CDR3 DNA follows: TGTGCCAGCAGCTTCACCGGGATTGGGTCCTACGAGCAGTACTTC. Translation gives CASSFTGIGSYEQYF.

This clonotype was seen at least ten times. The CDR3 region is CASSPDPRQGTNTEAFF. CDR3 DNA: TGTGCCAGCAGTCCCGACCCCCGACAGGGGACGAACACTGAAGCTTTCTTT. The gene calls are TRBV27 and TRBJ1-1; TRBD1 aligns across 8 bases. The trim removed 5 bases at V and 1 base at J, leaving 12 bases unmatched. The germline V gene encodes CDR1 MNHEY and CDR2 SMNVEV (reference sequence). The CDR3 is 17 amino acids.